This TCR beta chain comes out of a study of blood T cell repertoires in COVID-19. Repertoires were generated with immunoSEQ multiplex PCR, while TCRdb's copy carries only in-frame clones and drops some. The repertoire consists of about 190,000 clones, with about 88% occurring once and the leading ten covering around 23%. This clone was seen just once. Trimming took 2 bases from V and 5 from J, leaving 6 bases between them. The CDR3 contains 12 residues. Looked up from germline, CDR1 is MNHEY and CDR2 is SVGAGI. Everyone who took part was roughly 18 to 89 years old, and they came from 24 US areas. Allocation to cohorts depended on clinical history reported by the participants.

Specimen: PBMCs or T cells enriched from blood (not recorded which). This sequence was found in a woman aged 40 to 49 in a cohort exposed to, infected with or recovered from COVID-19 (not recorded which). The chain carries TRBV6-5 and TRBJ1-1; D may be TRBD1 (6 bases). The CDR3 protein is CASSYDRTEAFF. DNA for the CDR3: TGTGCCAGCAGTTACGACAGGACTGAAGCTTTCTTT.